This T cell receptor (beta chain) was captured by sequencing in a study of read filtering for tumor transcriptome and immune sequencing. Turning to the study itself: Mean patient age was about 66 years, range about 47 to 90; 17 to 20 male, roughly 14 female. TCR-mapped reads were about 4.05 to 11 million with IR-seq versus about 85 to 1,300 with RNA-seq.

The germline V gene encodes CDR1 SQVTM and CDR2 ANQGSEA. V trimming: 5 bases; J trimming: 5 bases; junction bases outside the gene matches: 14. CDR3 length: 16 amino acids. This clonotype was seen ten or more times. Its specificity is not known. From approximately 400 ng of RNA, a library with molecular barcoded alpha/delta and beta/gamma adaptors was made. TCRdb reprocessed the reads via MiXCR and lists one record per CDR3 protein. The table includes roughly 49,000 distinct CDR3 sequences, 15% to 20% detected once. Findings and caveats of the study: Even smaller IR-seq throughput identified most shared clonotypes. Sorted CD138-negative bone marrow cells were not purified T cells.

Sequencing was carried out using a population of CD138-negative cells sorted from bone marrow. V is TRBV29-1 and J is TRBJ2-3; 9 nucleotides match TRBD2. The clonotype was recovered from a donor older than 35 with multiple myeloma. The CDR3: CSVWWPSGMGRDTQYF. The CDR3 nucleotides are TGCAGCGTTTGGTGGCCTAGCGGGATGGGGCGAGATACGCAGTATTTT.